This record looks at one T cell receptor (beta chain) sequence and its context. Assay: immunoSEQ multiplex PCR; the TCRdb copy retains only in-frame clones and omits some. Of over 120,000 clones listed, about 87% are singletons. These data come from a study of blood T cell repertoires in COVID-19. Study information: Acute and convalescent COVID-19 samples came from the United States, Italy and Spain. The analysed material was cDNA or gDNA that came from T cells, B-cell-depleted T cells, or PBMCs.

J was trimmed by 7 bases and V by 4 bases; bases with no gene match: 10. This CDR3 region has 17 residues. The germline V gene encodes CDR1 MRHNA and CDR2 SNTAGT. This TCR was recovered from a human donor in a cohort sampled during active COVID-19. The V gene is TRBV6-4, the J gene TRBJ1-6, with 10 nucleotides matching TRBD1. Sequenced material: peripheral blood. This chain's CDR3 is CASSARAGTGANSPLHF. CDR3 sequence (DNA): TGTGCCAGCAGTGCTCGAGCCGGGACAGGGGCGAATTCACCCCTCCACTTT.